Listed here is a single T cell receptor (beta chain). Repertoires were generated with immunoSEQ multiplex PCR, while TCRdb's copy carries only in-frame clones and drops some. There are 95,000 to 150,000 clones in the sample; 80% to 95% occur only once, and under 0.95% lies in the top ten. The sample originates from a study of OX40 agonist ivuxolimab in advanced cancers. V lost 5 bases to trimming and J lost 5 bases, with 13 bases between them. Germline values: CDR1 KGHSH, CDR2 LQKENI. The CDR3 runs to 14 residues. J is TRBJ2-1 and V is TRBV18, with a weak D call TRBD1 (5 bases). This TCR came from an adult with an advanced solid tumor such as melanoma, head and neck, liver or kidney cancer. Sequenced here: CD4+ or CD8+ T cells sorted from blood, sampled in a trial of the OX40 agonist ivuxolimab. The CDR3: CASSLRGRNNEQFF. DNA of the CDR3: TGTGCCAGCTCATTAAGGGGAAGGAACAATGAGCAGTTCTTC.